Sequencing of this TCR beta chain was carried out in a study of T cell responses to AZD1222 COVID-19 vaccine. As concerns this clone: Antigen unknown.

Method: immunoSEQ multiplex PCR; TCRdb's copy keeps in-frame clones and lacks some. Found here are approximately 100,000 clones, less than 95% of them singletons; the top ten hold roughly 8%. Deletions cut 11 bases from V and 1 base from J, with 8 bases between. The V gene's germline CDR1 is MNHEY and CDR2 SVGAGI. The CDR3 extends over 12 amino acids. The study's findings and limits: Unmutated variant regions are reportedly the target of nearly half of TCRs that are spike-specific. Clonal diversity was possibly underestimated; the donors were predominantly white British and more often female. Mapped onto spike, vaccine-associated CD4 TCRs spanned it and were dominant at 160-218 and 743-854.

The sequencing here drew on peripheral blood, taken 28 days after the second AZD1222 dose. This clonotype originated in an adult who received the AZD1222 COVID-19 vaccine. V gene TRBV6-5 combines with J gene TRBJ2-2; D not certain. The DNA for the CDR3 is TGTGCCGTCTCCCTGAACACCGGGGAGCTGTTTTTT. Translation gives CAVSLNTGELFF.